A single sample gave rise to the 28 T cell receptor beta chains below, sequenced in a study of identical twins. Using its own MiXCR run on the 5' RACE reads, TCRdb lists one record per CDR3 protein. The table has 700,000 or so distinct CDR3 sequences, 21% seen once; the top ten hold more than 4%. These same records also appear under a second study, on T cells expressing NK-cell markers.

The sequencing input was PBMCs. These receptors all come from a woman younger than 35 in good health.

This clonotype was seen a few times. V usage is TRBV11-3 and J usage is TRBJ2-1; TRBD2 matches at 9 bases. The V segment lost 5 bases and the J segment 7 bases; nucleotides outside the gene matches: 9. Germline V gives CDR1 SGHNT, CDR2 YENEEA. The CDR3 has 15 residues. CDR3 amino acids: CASSRSGSRANEQFF. The CDR3 DNA sequence: TGTGCCAGCAGCCGTAGCGGGAGTAGGGCTAATGAGCAGTTCTTC.

The chain uses TRBV7-9 and TRBJ2-2; D not certain. The CDR3 sequence is 15 residues long. V was cut by 5 bases and J by 8 bases, with 18 bases left in between. The germline gives CDR1 SEHNR, CDR2 FQNEAQ (reference sequence). CDR3 nucleotide sequence: TGTGCCAGCAGCCTAAAACGACCCCGGGCAGGGGAGCTGTTTTTT. Its protein is CASSLKRPRAGELFF.

This clonotype was counted a few times. The chain employs TRBV10-3 and TRBJ2-7, with no clear D. The CDR3 totals 12 residues. Germline-derived CDR1 and CDR2 are ENHRY and SYGVKD. The V and J ends lost 10 bases and 2 bases respectively, with 12 bases between them. The CDR3 sequence is CATKGQTYEQYF. In nucleotides, the CDR3 is TGTGCCACCAAAGGGCAAACCTACGAGCAGTACTTC.

V is TRBV12-3 or TRBV12-4 and J is TRBJ2-1; TRBD2 matches at 7 bases. The V and J ends lost 7 bases and 0 bases, in that order; junction bases with no gene match: 9. The CDR3 length is 16 residues. CDR3 amino acids: CASTRGRERSYNEQFF. The CDR3 DNA follows: TGTGCCAGCACCCGTGGGCGGGAGCGCTCCTACAATGAGCAGTTCTTC.

J is TRBJ2-5 and V is TRBV3-1; 8 positions agree with TRBD2. Per the germline V gene, CDR1 is LGHDT and CDR2 is YNNKEL (reference sequence). The CDR3 covers 17 residues. V was clipped by 4 bases and J by 3 bases; unmatched bases: 13. In DNA form, the CDR3 reads TGTGCCAGCAGCCGTCGAACAGCGGGGCGGGGGGAAGAGACCCAGTACTTC. This gives the protein CASSRRTAGRGEETQYF.

The chain is built from TRBV27 and TRBJ1-1; TRBD1 matches at 7 bases. Trimming at V came to 10 bases and at J to 1 base, leaving 6 bases not matched to a gene. The V gene's germline CDR1 is MNHEY and CDR2 SMNVEV (reference sequence). This CDR3 comprises 13 residues. As DNA, the CDR3 is TGTGCCACCATTGCAGGGGGGAACACTGAAGCTTTCTTT. Protein: CATIAGGNTEAFF.

This clonotype has at least ten counts. This rearrangement joins TRBV12-3 or TRBV12-4 to TRBJ2-3; 9 bases are a match to TRBD2. V dropped 4 bases and J dropped 1; count of bases not matched to a gene: 3. The length of the CDR3 is 15 residues. The CDR3 DNA sequence: TGTGCCAGCAGTTCCTCTAGCGGGGGCACAGATACGCAGTATTTT. Translating gives CASSSSSGGTDTQYF.

This clonotype has only one observation. The rearrangement joins TRBV7-2 to TRBJ1-4; D is undetermined. The CDR3 consists of 15 residues. V was pared by 6 bases and J by 0 bases, with 11 bases between. Germline values: CDR1 SGHTA, CDR2 FQGNSA. CDR3 nucleotide sequence: TGTGCCAGCAGTCAACAAGCTACAACTAATGAAAAACTGTTTTTT. Protein sequence: CASSQQATTNEKLFF.

The chain is built from TRBV5-1 and TRBJ2-1, with D hard to call. V was pared by 1 base and J by 7 bases, with 9 bases between. The germline CDR1 and CDR2 sequences are SGHRS and YFSETQ. The CDR3 is 13 amino acids. CDR3 DNA: TGCGCCAGCAGCTTGTCACGAGCTAATGAGCAGTTCTTC. Its protein is CASSLSRANEQFF.

This clonotype has more than one count but fewer than ten. V usage is TRBV20-1 and J usage is TRBJ2-7; D unresolved. V lost 3 bases and J 6 bases, leaving 12 bases between the germline ends. This CDR3 comprises 12 residues. Germline V gene data show CDR1 as DFQATT and CDR2 as SNEGSKA (reference sequence). The CDR3 is CSARATTREQYF. The CDR3 nucleotides read TGCAGTGCTAGGGCTACTACTCGCGAGCAGTACTTC.

This clonotype appeared a single time. The CDR3 spells CASSRQGPSTDTQYF. CDR3 DNA: TGTGCCAGCAGCCGACAGGGGCCTTCCACAGATACGCAGTATTTT. This chain joins TRBV3-1 and TRBJ2-3; TRBD1 agrees at 8 bases. There are 15 residues in the CDR3. Per the germline V gene, CDR1 is LGHDT and CDR2 is YNNKEL (reference sequence). The junction had 5 bases not matched to a gene; V was cut back by 4 bases and J by 2 bases.

The rearrangement uses TRBV7-6 and TRBJ1-5; D remains unclear. The CDR3 is made up of 13 amino acids. The germline gives CDR1 SGHVS, CDR2 FNYEAQ. V lost 0 bases and J 13 bases, leaving 13 bases between the germline ends. The CDR3 loop is CASSLAVGEEQHF. The DNA for the CDR3 is TGTGCCAGCAGCTTAGCGGTCGGGGAAGAGCAGCATTTT.

This clonotype was seen only a few times. J is TRBJ1-1 and V is TRBV20-1, with D possibly TRBD1 on 5 matching bases. There are 11 residues in the CDR3. Germline V gene data show CDR1 as DFQATT and CDR2 as SNEGSKA (reference sequence). With 1 base removed from V and 10 bases from J, the gap between germline ends came to 10 bases. The CDR3 region is CSARVFQGAFF. CDR3 nucleotides: TGCAGTGCTAGAGTTTTCCAGGGAGCTTTCTTT.

This clonotype came up a few times. The V gene is TRBV5-1, the J gene TRBJ2-7; unclear D gene. Germline CDR1 and CDR2: SGHRS and YFSETQ. Trimming removed 1 base at V and 0 bases at J, with 17 bases between. The CDR3 is made up of 17 amino acids. In DNA, the CDR3 is TGCGCCAGCAGCTTGAGGGCGATAACAGAGATCTCCTACGAGCAGTACTTC. It yields the protein CASSLRAITEISYEQYF.

This clonotype was found a few times. The V gene is TRBV5-5, the J gene TRBJ2-7; the D call may be TRBD1 or TRBD2 (5 bases each). The CDR3 has 15 amino acids. V lost 4 bases and J lost 2, with 16 bases in between. Germline V gives CDR1 SGHKS, CDR2 YYEKEE (reference sequence). The CDR3 nucleotides are TGTGCCAGCAGCGGACCGGGACCGTCGACCTACGAGCAGTACTTC. Its protein is CASSGPGPSTYEQYF.

This clonotype was counted only a few times. The rearrangement uses TRBV9 and TRBJ2-1, with TRBD1 matching over 7 bases. V lost 0 bases, J lost 10 bases, and 7 bases stayed unmatched. CDR1 is SGDLS and CDR2 is YYNGEE in the germline V gene. This CDR3 has 14 residues. The CDR3 DNA reads as TGTGCCAGCAGCGTAGATGGTAAGGGACAGGAGCAGTTCTTC. It specifies CASSVDGKGQEQFF.

The J gene is TRBJ2-2, the V gene TRBV12-3 or TRBV12-4; 8 bases match TRBD2. The CDR3 is 17 residues long. Trimming took 3 bases from V and 7 from J; bases not matched to a gene: 13. The CDR3 loop is CASSFRGRLAGGGELFF. The CDR3 DNA follows: TGTGCCAGCAGTTTCAGGGGCCGCCTTGCGGGAGGCGGGGAGCTGTTTTTT.

J is TRBJ2-1 and V is TRBV5-1, with D possibly called TRBD1 or TRBD2 (6 bases each). The V gene's germline CDR1 is SGHRS and CDR2 YFSETQ. This CDR3 comprises 16 residues. The V and J ends lost 3 bases and 9 bases respectively, with 22 bases between them. The DNA of the CDR3 is TGCGCCAGCAGCTCATCCGGGACTCCCGGCAGGGGTGAGCAGTTCTTC. This translates into CASSSSGTPGRGEQFF.

The chain combines TRBV14 with TRBJ2-7; D is possibly TRBD1 (6 bases). The germline CDR1 and CDR2 sequences are SGHDN and FVKESK. CDR3 size: 16 residues. Between the trimmed V and J ends, which lost 4 bases and 0 bases, there was a span of 16 bases. CDR3 in DNA: TGTGCCAGCAGCCTCCCCCCTGACAGGAGCTCCTACGAGCAGTACTTC. Translated, it gives CASSLPPDRSSYEQYF.

This clonotype has only a few counts. This rearrangement joins TRBV7-9 to TRBJ2-7; D may be TRBD1 or TRBD2 (5 bases each). V dropped 6 bases and J dropped 0 bases, with 21 bases sitting between them. The CDR3 extends over 17 amino acids. Germline V gene sequence: CDR1 SEHNR, CDR2 FQNEAQ (reference sequence). The CDR3 DNA reads TGTGCCAGCAGTTATACGACCGGGACCCATTACTCCTACGAGCAGTACTTC. It is translated as CASSYTTGTHYSYEQYF.

This clonotype has more than one count but fewer than ten. The chain uses TRBV20-1 and TRBJ2-1; D not resolved. The V gene lost 1 base and the J gene lost 10 bases, with 8 bases spanning the gap. The germline V gene has CDR1 DFQATT and CDR2 SNEGSKA (reference sequence). The CDR3 is 11 amino acids. The CDR3: CSARGGYEQFF. The CDR3 DNA reads TGCAGTGCTAGAGGGGGATACGAGCAGTTCTTC.

This clonotype came up a few times. The chain is built from TRBV20-1 and TRBJ2-2; 7 positions agree with TRBD2. This CDR3 comprises 16 residues. J was trimmed by 0 bases and V by 1 base; bases with no gene match: 5. The V gene's germline CDR1 is DFQATT and CDR2 SNEGSKA (reference sequence). CDR3 DNA sequence: TGCAGTGCTAGAGCCCGGGGGAGGGCGAACACCGGGGAGCTGTTTTTT. Protein product: CSARARGRANTGELFF.

The chain is built from TRBV29-1 and TRBJ1-4; no clear D. Germline CDR1 and CDR2: SQVTM and ANQGSEA. This CDR3 comprises 14 residues. Trimming left V 3 bases short and J 6 bases short, with 14 bases between. The CDR3 DNA sequence: TGCAGCGTTGACTACCTGGGTGGGGATGAAAAACTGTTTTTT. This sequence encodes CSVDYLGGDEKLFF.

This clonotype has a handful of counts. The chain links TRBV6-1 to TRBJ2-3; D is possibly TRBD1 or TRBD2 (5 bases each). The CDR3 contains 17 residues. The V gene's germline CDR1 is MNHNS and CDR2 SASEGT. Trimming took off 6 bases at V and 2 bases at J, with 21 bases between the two ends. The CDR3 here is CASSDFRGAGTTDTQYF. CDR3 sequence (DNA): TGTGCCAGCAGCGACTTCCGAGGGGCAGGTACCACAGATACGCAGTATTTT.

This chain connects TRBV12-3 or TRBV12-4 to TRBJ1-1; TRBD1 matches at 8 bases. The CDR3 loop spans 13 amino acids. V dropped 6 bases and J dropped 9; count of bases not matched to a gene: 9. CDR3 in amino acids: CASSFRGPIQAFF. CDR3 DNA: TGTGCCAGCAGCTTCAGGGGGCCCATTCAAGCTTTCTTT.

This chain uses TRBV5-1 with TRBJ2-3; 7 bases agree with TRBD2. The trim removed 3 bases at V and 0 bases at J, leaving 4 bases unmatched. Germline values: CDR1 SGHRS, CDR2 YFSETQ. The CDR3 runs to 15 residues. CDR3 nucleotides: TGCGCCAGCAGCTCGACGACTAGCAGCACAGATACGCAGTATTTT. Amino acid sequence: CASSSTTSSTDTQYF.

The sample holds many counts of this clonotype. The chain uses TRBV29-1 and TRBJ1-1; D perhaps matches TRBD1 (5 bases). This CDR3 contains 12 residues. Trimming pared 6 bases from V and 6 bases from J, leaving 14 bases between. Germline CDR1 and CDR2: SQVTM and ANQGSEA. CDR3 sequence (DNA): TGCAGCGTCTCGGGACCTGGGGCTGAAGCTTTCTTT. It yields the protein CSVSGPGAEAFF.

The chain links TRBV11-3 to TRBJ2-7; 11 bases line up with TRBD2. This CDR3 is built from 15 residues. The junction had 5 bases not matched to a gene; V was cut back by 5 bases and J by 2 bases. CDR1 is SGHNT and CDR2 is YENEEA in the germline V gene. The CDR3 protein is CASSPGLADTYEQYF. The DNA for the CDR3 is TGTGCCAGCAGCCCGGGACTAGCGGATACCTACGAGCAGTACTTC. The full variable domain, with the rest looked up from reference TRBV11-3 and TRBJ2-7, is EAGVVQSPRYKIIEKKQPVAFWCNPISGHNTLYWYLQNLGQGPELLIRYENEEAVDDSQLPKDRFSAERLKGVDSTLKIQPAELGDSAVYLCASSPGLADTYEQYFGPGTRLTVT.